The clone carrying this T cell receptor beta chain came up once. The antigen is undetermined. Repertoires were generated with immunoSEQ multiplex PCR, while TCRdb's copy carries only in-frame clones and drops some. The sample carries tens of thousands of clones, 84% recorded once. Germline CDR1 SGHNT, CDR2 YYREEE (reference sequence). CDR3 length equals 14 residues. The trim removed 4 bases at V and 7 bases at J, leaving 7 bases unmatched. The sample belongs to a study of PD-L1 blockade in urothelial cancer. The overall study: Researchers looked at the blood 3 weeks (second dose) and 6 weeks after treatment began. Peripheral blood specimens exhibited a median yield of approximately 140,000 T cells.

Time point defined: pretreatment peripheral blood. Findings and limits, study-wide: At the 3-week point, tumor-associated blood clones expanded more in durable-benefit patients.

The sequenced sample was PBMCs, obtained around atezolizumab (anti-PD-L1) treatment. This receptor was obtained from a woman between 65 and 79 years old with urothelial cancer. The V gene is TRBV5-4, the J gene TRBJ2-4; 8 nucleotides agree with TRBD1. Here the CDR3 DNA reads TGTGCCAGCAGCGAATCAGGGGGCGCGAACATTCAGTACTTC. It codes for CASSESGGANIQYF.